This TCR beta chain was captured in a study of blood T cell repertoires in COVID-19. Study overall: Samples representing acute and convalescent COVID-19 were sourced from the United States, Italy and Spain. T cells, B-cell-depleted T cells, or PBMCs supplied cDNA or gDNA.

Some clones are missing from TCRdb's copy, which holds only in-frame ones; the method was immunoSEQ multiplex PCR. Counted here are about 200,000 clones, almost 90% occurring once; the ten biggest clones make up under 2%. Trimming took 5 bases from V and 4 from J; bases not matched to a gene: 1. The CDR3 spans 13 residues. CDR1 is KGHSH and CDR2 is LQKENI in the germline V gene. The sequence came from a man between 18 and 29 years old with active or convalescent COVID-19. V gene TRBV18 combines with J gene TRBJ2-5, with TRBD1 matching over 10 bases. The sequencing input was peripheral blood. The DNA of the CDR3 is TGTGCCAGCTCAAGGACAGGGGGAGAGACCCAGTACTTC. It yields the protein CASSRTGGETQYF.